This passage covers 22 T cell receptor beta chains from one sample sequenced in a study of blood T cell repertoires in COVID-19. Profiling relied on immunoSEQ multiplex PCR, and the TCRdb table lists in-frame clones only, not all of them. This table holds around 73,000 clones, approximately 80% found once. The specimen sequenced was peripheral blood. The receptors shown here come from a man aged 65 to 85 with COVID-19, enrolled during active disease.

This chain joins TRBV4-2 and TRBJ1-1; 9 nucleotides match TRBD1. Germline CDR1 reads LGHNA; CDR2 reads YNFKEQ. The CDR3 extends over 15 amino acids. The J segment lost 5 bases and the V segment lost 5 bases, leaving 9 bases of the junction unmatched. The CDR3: CASSLQGAPGTEAFF. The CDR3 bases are TGTGCCAGCAGCTTACAGGGGGCGCCGGGGACTGAAGCTTTCTTT.

DNA for the CDR3: TGTGCCAGCAGCCAGGGAAGCGGGATCTACGAGCAGTACTTC. Translated, it gives CASSQGSGIYEQYF. The rearrangement uses TRBV11-2 and TRBJ2-7; 7 positions agree with TRBD2. V lost 5 bases, J lost 3 bases, and 7 bases stayed unmatched. CDR1 and CDR2 from the germline V gene are SGHAT and FQNNGV. The CDR3 has 14 amino acids. The variable domain in full, with the rest retrieved from reference TRBV11-2 and TRBJ2-7, is EAGVAQSPRYKIIEKRQSVAFWCNPISGHATLYWYQQILGQGPKLLIQFQNNGVVDDSQLPKDRFSAERLKGVDSTLKIQPAKLEDSAVYLCASSQGSGIYEQYFGPGTRLTVT.

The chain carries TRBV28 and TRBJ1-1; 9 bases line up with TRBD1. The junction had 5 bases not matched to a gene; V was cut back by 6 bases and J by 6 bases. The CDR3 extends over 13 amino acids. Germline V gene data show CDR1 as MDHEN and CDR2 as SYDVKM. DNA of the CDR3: TGTGCCAGCAGACAGGGGGCAAGTTCTGAAGCTTTCTTT. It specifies CASRQGASSEAFF. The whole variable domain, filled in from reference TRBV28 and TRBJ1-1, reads DVKVTQSSRYLVKRTGEKVFLECVQDMDHENMFWYRQDPGLGLRLIYFSYDVKMKEKGDIPEGYSVSREKKERFSLILESASTNQTSMYLCASRQGASSEAFFGQGTRLTVV.

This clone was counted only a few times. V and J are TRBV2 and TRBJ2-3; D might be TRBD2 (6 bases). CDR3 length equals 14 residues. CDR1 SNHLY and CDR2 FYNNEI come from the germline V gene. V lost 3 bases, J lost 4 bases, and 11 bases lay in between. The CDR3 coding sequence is TGTGCCAGCAGTGACGGGAGTTCGGCAGATACGCAGTATTTT. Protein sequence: CASSDGSSADTQYF.

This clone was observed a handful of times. The CDR3 nucleotides read TGTGCCAGCAGACCGGGACTAGCGGGAGGTTGGGCATCGGATGAGCAGTTCTTC. Encoded protein: CASRPGLAGGWASDEQFF. The V call is TRBV9, the J call TRBJ2-1, with 15 bases fitting TRBD2. Germline V gene lookup returns CDR1 SGDLS and CDR2 YYNGEE. The trim removed 5 bases at V and 8 bases at J, leaving 14 bases unmatched. The CDR3 spans 18 residues.

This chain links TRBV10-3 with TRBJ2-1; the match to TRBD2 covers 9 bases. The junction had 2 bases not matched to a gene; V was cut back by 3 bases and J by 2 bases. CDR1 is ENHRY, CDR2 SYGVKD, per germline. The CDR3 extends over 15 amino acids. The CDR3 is CAISDRLAAYNEQFF. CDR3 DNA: TGTGCCATCAGTGATCGACTAGCGGCCTACAATGAGCAGTTCTTC.

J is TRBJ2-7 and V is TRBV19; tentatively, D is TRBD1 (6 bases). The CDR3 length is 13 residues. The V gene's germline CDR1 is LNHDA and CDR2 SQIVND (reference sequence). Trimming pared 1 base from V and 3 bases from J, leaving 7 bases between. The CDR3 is CASSIGTVYEQYF. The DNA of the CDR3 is TGTGCCAGTAGTATAGGGACAGTCTACGAGCAGTACTTC.

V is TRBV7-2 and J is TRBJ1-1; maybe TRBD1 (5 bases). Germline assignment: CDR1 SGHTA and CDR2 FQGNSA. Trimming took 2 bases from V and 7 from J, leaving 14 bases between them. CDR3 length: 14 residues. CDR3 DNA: TGTGCCAGCAGCTTAACCCCACAGGTTAATGAAGCTTTCTTT. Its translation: CASSLTPQVNEAFF. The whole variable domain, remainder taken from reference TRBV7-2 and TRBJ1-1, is GAGVSQSPSNKVTEKGKDVELRCDPISGHTALYWYRQSLGQGLEFLIYFQGNSAPDKSGLPSDRFSAERTGGSVSTLTIQRTQQEDSAVYLCASSLTPQVNEAFFGQGTRLTVV.

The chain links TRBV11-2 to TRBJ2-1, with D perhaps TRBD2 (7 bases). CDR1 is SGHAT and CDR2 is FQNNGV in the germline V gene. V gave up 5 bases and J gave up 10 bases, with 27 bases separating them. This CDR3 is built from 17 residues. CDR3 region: CASSVGPAGASFDEQFF. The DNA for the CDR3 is TGTGCCAGCAGCGTAGGCCCGGCGGGGGCCTCTTTTGACGAGCAGTTCTTC.

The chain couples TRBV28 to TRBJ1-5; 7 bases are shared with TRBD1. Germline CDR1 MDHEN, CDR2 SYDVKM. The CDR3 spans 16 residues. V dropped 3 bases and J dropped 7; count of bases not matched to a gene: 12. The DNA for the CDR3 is TGTGCCAGCAGTTTCCCAAAACAGGGGCTGAGGCAGCCCCAGCATTTT. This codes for CASSFPKQGLRQPQHF.

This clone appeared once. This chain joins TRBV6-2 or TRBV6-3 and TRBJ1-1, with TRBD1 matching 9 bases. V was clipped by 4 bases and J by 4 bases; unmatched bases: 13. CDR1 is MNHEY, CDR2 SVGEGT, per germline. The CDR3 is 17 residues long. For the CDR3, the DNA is TGTGCCAGCAGTTCGAAAAATTACAGGGGGCGCGGCACTGAAGCTTTCTTT. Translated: CASSSKNYRGRGTEAFF.

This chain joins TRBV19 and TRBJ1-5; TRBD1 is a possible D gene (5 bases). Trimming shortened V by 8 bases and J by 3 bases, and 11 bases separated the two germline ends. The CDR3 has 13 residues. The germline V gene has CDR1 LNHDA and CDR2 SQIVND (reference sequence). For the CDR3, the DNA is TGTGCCAGTCAAGGGGCCAACAATCAGCCCCAGCATTTT. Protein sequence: CASQGANNQPQHF.

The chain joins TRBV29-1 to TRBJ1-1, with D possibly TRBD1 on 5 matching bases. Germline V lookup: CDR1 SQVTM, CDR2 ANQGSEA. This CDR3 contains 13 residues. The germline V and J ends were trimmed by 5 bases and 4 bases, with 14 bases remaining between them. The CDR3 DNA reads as TGCAGCGTTCACGGGGGGTATTTCACTGAAGCTTTCTTT. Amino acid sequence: CSVHGGYFTEAFF.

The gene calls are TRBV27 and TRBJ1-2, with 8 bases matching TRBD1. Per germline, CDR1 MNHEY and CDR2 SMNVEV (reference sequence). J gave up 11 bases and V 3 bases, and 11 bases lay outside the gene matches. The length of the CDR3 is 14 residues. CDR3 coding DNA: TGTGCCAGCAGTTTCTCGGGACAGGAGGGTGGGTACACCTTC. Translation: CASSFSGQEGGYTF.

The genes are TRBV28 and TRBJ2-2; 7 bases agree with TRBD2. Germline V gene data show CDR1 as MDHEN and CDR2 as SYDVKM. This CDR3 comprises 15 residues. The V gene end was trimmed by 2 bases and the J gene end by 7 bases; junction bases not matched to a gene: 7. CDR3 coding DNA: TGTGCCAGCAGTTTAAGCGGGACCACAATCGGGGAGCTGTTTTTT. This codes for CASSLSGTTIGELFF.

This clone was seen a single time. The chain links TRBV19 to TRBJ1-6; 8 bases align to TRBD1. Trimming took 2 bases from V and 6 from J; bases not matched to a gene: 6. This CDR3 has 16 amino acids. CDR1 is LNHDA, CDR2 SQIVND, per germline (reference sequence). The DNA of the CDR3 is TGTGCCAGTAGTATATCTCAGGGGGCTCGTAATTCACCCCTCCACTTT. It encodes CASSISQGARNSPLHF.

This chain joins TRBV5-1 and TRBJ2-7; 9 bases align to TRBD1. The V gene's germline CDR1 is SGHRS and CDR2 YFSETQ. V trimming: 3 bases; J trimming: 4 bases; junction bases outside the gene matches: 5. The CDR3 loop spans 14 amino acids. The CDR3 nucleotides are TGCGCCAGCAGCTATTCCGGGACAGGGTACGAGCAGTACTTC. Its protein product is CASSYSGTGYEQYF.

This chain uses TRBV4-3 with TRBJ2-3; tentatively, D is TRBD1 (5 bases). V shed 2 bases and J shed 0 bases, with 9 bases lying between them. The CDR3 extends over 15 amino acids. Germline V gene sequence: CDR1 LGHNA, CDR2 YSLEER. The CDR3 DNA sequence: TGCGCCAGCAGCCAATCAGGGTTTAGCACAGATACGCAGTATTTT. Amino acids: CASSQSGFSTDTQYF.

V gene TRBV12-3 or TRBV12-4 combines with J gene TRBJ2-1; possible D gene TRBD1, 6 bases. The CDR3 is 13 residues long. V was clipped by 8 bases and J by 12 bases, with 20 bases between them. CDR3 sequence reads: CASELGDTIPQFF. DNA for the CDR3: TGTGCCAGCGAACTGGGGGACACTATCCCGCAGTTCTTC.

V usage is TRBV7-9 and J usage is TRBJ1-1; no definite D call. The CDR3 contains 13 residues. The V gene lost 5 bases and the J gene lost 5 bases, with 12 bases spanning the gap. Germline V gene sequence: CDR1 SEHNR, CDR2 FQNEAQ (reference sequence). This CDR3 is CASSQITGTEAFF. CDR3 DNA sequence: TGTGCCAGCAGCCAAATAACCGGGACTGAAGCTTTCTTT. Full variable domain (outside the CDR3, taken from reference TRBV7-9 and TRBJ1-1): DTGVSQNPRHKITKRGQNVTFRCDPISEHNRLYWYRQTLGQGPEFLTYFQNEAQLEKSRLLSDRFSAERPKGSFSTLEIQRTEQGDSAMYLCASSQITGTEAFFGQGTRLTVV.

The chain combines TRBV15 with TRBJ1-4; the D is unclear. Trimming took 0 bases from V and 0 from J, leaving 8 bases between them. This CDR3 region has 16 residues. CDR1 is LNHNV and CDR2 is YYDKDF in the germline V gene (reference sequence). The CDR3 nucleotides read TGTGCCACCAGCAGAGATCACGCGGCAACTAATGAAAAACTGTTTTTT. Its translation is CATSRDHAATNEKLFF.

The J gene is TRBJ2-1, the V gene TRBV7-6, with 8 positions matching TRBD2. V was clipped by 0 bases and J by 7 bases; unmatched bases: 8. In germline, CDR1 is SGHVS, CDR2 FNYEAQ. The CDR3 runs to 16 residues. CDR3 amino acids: CASSLALLGGGNEQFF. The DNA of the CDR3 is TGTGCCAGCAGCTTAGCCCTCCTCGGGGGGGGGAATGAGCAGTTCTTC.